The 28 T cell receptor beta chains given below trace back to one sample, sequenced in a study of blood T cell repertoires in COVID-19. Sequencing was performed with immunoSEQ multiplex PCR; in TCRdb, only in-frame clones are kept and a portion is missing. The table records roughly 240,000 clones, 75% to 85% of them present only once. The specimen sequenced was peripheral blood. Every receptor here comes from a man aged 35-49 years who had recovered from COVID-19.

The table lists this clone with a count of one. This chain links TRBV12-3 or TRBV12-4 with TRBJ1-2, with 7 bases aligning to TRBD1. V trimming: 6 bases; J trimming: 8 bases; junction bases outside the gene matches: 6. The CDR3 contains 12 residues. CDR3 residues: CASRNQGEGYTF. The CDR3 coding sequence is TGTGCCAGCAGAAATCAGGGGGAAGGCTACACCTTC.

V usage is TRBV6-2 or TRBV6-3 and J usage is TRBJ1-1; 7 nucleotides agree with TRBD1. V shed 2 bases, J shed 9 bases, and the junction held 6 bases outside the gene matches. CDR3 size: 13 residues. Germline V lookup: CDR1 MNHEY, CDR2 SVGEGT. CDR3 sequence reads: CASSYGTAPKAFF. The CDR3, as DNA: TGTGCCAGCAGTTACGGGACAGCACCAAAAGCTTTCTTT.

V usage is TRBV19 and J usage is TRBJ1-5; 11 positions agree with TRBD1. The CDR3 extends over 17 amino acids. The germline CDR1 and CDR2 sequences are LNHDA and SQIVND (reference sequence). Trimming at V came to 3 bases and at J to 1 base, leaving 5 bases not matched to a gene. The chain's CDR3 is CASSMDRGRMSNQPQHF. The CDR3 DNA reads TGTGCCAGTAGTATGGACAGGGGGCGGATGAGCAATCAGCCCCAGCATTTT. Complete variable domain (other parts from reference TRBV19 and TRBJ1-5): DGGITQSPKYLFRKEGQNVTLSCEQNLNHDAMYWYRQDPGQGLRLIYYSQIVNDFQKGDIAEGYSVSREKKESFPLTVTSAQKNPTAFYLCASSMDRGRMSNQPQHFGDGTRLSIL.

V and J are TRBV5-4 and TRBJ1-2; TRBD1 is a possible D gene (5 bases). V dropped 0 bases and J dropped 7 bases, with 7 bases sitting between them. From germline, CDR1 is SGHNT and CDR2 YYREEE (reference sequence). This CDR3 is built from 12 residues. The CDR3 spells CASSLVGAGYTF. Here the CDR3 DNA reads TGTGCCAGCAGCTTGGTAGGGGCTGGCTACACCTTC.

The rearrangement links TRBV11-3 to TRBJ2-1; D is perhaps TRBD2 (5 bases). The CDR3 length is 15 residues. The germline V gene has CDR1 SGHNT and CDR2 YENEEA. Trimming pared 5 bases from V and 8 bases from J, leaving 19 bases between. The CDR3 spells CASSQRVSLVYEQFF. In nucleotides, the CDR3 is TGTGCCAGCAGCCAACGGGTCTCACTAGTCTATGAGCAGTTCTTC.

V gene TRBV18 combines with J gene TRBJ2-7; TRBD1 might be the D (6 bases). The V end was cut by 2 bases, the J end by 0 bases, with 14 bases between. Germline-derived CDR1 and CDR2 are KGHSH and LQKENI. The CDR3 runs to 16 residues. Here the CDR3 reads CASSPAVGQNSYEQYF. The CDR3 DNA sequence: TGTGCCAGCTCACCAGCGGTAGGACAGAACTCCTACGAGCAGTACTTC.

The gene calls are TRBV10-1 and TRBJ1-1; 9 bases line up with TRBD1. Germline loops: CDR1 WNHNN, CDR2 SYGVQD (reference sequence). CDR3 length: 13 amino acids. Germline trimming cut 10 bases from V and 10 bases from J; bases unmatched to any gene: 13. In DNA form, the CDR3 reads TGCGCCACCTCGGACAGGGGCCTCTCGGGAGCTTTCTTT. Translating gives CATSDRGLSGAFF.

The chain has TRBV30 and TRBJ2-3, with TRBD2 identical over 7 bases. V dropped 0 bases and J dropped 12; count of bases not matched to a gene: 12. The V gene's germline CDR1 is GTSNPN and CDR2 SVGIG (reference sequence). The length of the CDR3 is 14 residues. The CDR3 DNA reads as TGTGCCTGGAGTGTCGGTGGGGGGGGAAACCCACAGTATTTT. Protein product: CAWSVGGGGNPQYF.

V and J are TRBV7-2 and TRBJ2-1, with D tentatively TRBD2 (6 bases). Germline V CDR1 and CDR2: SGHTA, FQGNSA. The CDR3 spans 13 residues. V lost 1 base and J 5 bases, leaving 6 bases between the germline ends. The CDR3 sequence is CASSLGTNNEQFF. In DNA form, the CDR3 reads TGTGCCAGCAGCTTAGGGACTAACAATGAGCAGTTCTTC.

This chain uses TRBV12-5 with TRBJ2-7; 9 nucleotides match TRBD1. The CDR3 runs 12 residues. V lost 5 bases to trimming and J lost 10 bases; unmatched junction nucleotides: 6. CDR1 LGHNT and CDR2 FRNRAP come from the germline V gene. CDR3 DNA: TGTGCTAGTGGTCCCCGGGACAGGGATCAGTACTTC. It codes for CASGPRDRDQYF.

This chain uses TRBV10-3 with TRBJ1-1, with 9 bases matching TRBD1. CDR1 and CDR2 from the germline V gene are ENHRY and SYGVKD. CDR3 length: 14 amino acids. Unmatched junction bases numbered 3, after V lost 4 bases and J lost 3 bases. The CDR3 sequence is CAISGRDRDTEAFF. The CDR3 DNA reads TGTGCCATCAGTGGCCGGGACAGGGACACTGAAGCTTTCTTT.

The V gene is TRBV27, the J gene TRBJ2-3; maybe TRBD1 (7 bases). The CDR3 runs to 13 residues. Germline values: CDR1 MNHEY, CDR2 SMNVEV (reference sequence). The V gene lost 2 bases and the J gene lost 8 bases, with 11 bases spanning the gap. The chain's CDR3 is CASSLNRGLTQYF. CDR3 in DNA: TGTGCCAGCAGTTTAAACAGGGGACTTACGCAGTATTTT.

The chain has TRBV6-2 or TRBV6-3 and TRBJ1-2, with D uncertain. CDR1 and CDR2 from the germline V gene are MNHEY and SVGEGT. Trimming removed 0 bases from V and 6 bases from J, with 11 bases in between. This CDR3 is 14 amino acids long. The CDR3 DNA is TGTGCCAGCAGTTACTCGAATCCGAGGGATGGCTACACCTTC. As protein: CASSYSNPRDGYTF.

The CDR3 region is CASSDYRQGGRRRYEQYF. CDR3 DNA: TGTGCCAGTAGTGACTACCGACAGGGTGGGAGGCGGCGGTACGAGCAGTACTTC. The V call is TRBV19, the J call TRBJ2-7, with a tentative D call TRBD1 (7 bases). The germline V gene encodes CDR1 LNHDA and CDR2 SQIVND (reference sequence). Trimming took off 5 bases at V and 4 bases at J, with 27 bases between the two ends. The CDR3 extends over 18 amino acids.

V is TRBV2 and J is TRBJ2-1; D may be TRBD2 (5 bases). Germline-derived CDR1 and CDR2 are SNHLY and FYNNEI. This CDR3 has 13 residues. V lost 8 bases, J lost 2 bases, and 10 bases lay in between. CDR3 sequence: CASGTGTYNEQFF. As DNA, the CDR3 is TGTGCCAGCGGTACGGGGACCTACAATGAGCAGTTCTTC. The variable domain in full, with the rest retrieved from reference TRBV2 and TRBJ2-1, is EPEVTQTPSHQVTQMGQEVILRCVPISNHLYFYWYRQILGQKVEFLVSFYNNEISEKSEIFDDQFSVERPDGSNFTLKIRSTKLEDSAMYFCASGTGTYNEQFFGPGTRLTVL.

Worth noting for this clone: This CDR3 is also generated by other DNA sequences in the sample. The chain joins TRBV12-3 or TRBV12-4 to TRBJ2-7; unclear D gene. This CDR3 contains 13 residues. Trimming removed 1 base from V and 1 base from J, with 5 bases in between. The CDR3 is CASSLDSSYEQYF. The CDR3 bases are TGTGCCAGCAGTTTAGACAGTTCCTACGAGCAGTACTTC.

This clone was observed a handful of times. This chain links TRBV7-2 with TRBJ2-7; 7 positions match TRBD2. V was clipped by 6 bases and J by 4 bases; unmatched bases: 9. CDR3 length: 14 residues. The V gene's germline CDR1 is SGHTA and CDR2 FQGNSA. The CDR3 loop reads CASSWTRNSYEQYF. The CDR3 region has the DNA TGTGCCAGCAGTTGGACTAGAAACTCTTACGAGCAGTACTTC.

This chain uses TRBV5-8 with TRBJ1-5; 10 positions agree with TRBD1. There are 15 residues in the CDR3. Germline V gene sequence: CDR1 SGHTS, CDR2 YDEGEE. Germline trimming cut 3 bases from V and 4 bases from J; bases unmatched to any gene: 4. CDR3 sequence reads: CASSSGTGENQPQHF. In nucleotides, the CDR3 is TGTGCCAGCAGCTCCGGGACAGGGGAAAATCAGCCCCAGCATTTT.

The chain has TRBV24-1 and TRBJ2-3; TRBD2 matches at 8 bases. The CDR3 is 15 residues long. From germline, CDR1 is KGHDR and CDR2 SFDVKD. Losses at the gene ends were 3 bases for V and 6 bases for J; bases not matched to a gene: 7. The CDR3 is CATSDQREGRDTQYF. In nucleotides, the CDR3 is TGTGCCACCAGTGATCAACGGGAGGGCCGGGATACGCAGTATTTT.

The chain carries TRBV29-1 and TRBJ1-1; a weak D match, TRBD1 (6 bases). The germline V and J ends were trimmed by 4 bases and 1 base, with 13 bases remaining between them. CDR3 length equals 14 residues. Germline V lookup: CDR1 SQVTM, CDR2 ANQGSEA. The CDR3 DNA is TGCAGCGTTGGGTCAGGGGCCGGGAACACTGAAGCTTTCTTT. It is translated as CSVGSGAGNTEAFF.

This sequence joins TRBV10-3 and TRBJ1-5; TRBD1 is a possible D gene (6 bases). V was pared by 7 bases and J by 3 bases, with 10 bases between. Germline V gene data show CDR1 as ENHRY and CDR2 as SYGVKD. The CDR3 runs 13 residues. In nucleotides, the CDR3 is TGTGCCATCACCCGGGACATCAATCAGCCCCAGCATTTT. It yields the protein CAITRDINQPQHF.

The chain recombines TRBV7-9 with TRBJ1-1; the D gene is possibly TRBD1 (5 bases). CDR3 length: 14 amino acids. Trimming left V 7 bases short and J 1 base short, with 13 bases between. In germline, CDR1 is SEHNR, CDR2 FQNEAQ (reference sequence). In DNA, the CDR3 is TGTGCCAGCACCCCTCAGGGCTGGAACACTGAAGCTTTCTTT. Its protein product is CASTPQGWNTEAFF.

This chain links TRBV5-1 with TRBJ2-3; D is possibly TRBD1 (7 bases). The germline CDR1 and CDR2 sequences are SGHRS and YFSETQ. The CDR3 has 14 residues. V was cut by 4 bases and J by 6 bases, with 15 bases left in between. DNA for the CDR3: TGCGCCAGCAGCCACATCGCAGGGGGGGATACGCAGTATTTT. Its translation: CASSHIAGGDTQYF.

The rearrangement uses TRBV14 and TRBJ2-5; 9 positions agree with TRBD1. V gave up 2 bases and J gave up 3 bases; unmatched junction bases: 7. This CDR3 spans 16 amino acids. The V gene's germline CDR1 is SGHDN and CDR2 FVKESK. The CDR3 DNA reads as TGTGCCAGCAGCCAAACAGGGGGCCCAATTAAAGAGACCCAGTACTTC. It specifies CASSQTGGPIKETQYF.

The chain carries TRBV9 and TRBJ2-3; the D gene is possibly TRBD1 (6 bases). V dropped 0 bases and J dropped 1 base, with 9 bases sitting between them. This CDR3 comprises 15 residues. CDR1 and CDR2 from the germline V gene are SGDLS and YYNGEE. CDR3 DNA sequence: TGTGCCAGCAGCGTAGAACAGGGCGGCACAGATACGCAGTATTTT. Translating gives CASSVEQGGTDTQYF.

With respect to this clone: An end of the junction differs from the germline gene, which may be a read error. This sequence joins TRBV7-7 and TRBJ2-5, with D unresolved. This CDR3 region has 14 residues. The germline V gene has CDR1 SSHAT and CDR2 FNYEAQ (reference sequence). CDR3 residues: CASSLVGVAETQYF. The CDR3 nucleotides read TGTGCTAGCAGCTTAGTTGGAGTGGCAGAGACCCAGTACTTC.

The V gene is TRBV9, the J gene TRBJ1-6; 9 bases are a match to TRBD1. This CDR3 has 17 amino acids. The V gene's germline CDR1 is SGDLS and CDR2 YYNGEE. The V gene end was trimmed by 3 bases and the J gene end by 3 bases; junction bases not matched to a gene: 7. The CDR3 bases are TGTGCCAGCAGCGCATCCGGGACAGGGCTCTATAATTCACCCCTCCACTTT. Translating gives CASSASGTGLYNSPLHF.

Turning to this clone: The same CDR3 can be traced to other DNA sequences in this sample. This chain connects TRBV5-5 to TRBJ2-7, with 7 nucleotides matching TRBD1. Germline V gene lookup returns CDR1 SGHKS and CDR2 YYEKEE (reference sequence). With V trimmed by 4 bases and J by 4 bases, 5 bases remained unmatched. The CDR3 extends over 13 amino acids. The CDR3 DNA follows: TGTGCCAGCAGCCTAGACAGGGCATACGAGCAGTACTTC. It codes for CASSLDRAYEQYF.